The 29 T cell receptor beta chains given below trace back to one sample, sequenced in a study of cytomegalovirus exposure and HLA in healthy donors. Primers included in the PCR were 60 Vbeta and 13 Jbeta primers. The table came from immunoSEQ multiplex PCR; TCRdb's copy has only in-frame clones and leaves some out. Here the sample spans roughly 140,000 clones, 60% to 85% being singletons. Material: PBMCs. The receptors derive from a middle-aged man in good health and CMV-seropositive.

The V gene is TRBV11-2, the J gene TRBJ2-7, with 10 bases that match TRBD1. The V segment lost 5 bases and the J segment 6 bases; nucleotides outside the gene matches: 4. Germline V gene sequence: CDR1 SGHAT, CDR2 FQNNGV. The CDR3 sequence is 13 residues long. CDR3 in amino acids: CASSGTGVLEQYF. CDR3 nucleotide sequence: TGTGCCAGCAGCGGGACAGGGGTTCTCGAGCAGTACTTC. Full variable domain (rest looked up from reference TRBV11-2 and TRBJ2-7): EAGVAQSPRYKIIEKRQSVAFWCNPISGHATLYWYQQILGQGPKLLIQFQNNGVVDDSQLPKDRFSAERLKGVDSTLKIQPAKLEDSAVYLCASSGTGVLEQYFGPGTRLTVT.

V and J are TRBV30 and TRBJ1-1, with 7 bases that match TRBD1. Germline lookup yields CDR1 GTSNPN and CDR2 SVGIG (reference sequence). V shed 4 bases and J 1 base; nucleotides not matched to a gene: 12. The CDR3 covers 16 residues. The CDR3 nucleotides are TGTGCCTGGAAACGTGAAAGGGGGCCCGAGAACACTGAAGCTTTCTTT. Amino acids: CAWKRERGPENTEAFF.

CDR3 sequence: CATSRGGSSTEAFF. The CDR3 coding sequence is TGTGCCACCAGCAGAGGCGGATCCAGCACTGAAGCTTTCTTT. The chain joins TRBV15 to TRBJ1-1; D is ambiguous. This CDR3 has 14 residues. The V end lost 1 base, the J end lost 4 bases, and 10 bases lay between the germline ends. The germline CDR1 and CDR2 sequences are LNHNV and YYDKDF (reference sequence).

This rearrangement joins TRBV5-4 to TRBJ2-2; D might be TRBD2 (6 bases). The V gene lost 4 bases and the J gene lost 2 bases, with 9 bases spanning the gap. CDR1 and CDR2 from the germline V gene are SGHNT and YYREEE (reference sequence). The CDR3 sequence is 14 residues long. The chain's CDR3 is CASSAGLNTGELFF. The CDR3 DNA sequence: TGTGCCAGCAGCGCGGGACTCAACACCGGGGAGCTGTTTTTT.

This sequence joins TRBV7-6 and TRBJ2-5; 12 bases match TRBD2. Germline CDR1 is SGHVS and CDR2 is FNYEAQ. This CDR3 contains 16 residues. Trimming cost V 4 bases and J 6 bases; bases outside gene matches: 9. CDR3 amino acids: CASSSGGLAGSKTQYF. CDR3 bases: TGTGCCAGCAGCTCGGGGGGACTAGCGGGCTCTAAGACCCAGTACTTC.

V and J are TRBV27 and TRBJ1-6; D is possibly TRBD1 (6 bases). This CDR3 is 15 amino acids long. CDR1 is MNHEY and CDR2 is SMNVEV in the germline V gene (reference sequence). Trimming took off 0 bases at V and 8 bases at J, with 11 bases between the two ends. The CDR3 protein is CASSLSQGRDSPLHF. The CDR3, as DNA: TGTGCCAGCAGTTTATCCCAGGGGAGGGATTCACCCCTCCACTTT.

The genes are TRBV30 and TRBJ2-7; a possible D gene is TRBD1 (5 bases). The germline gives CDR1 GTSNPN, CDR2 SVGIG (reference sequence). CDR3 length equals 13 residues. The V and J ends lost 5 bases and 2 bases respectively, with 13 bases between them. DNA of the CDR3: TGTGCCTGGGGGGCAGGCCTCGCCTACGAGCAGTACTTC. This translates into CAWGAGLAYEQYF. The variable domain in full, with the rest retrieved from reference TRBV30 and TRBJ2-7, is SQTIHQWPATLVQPVGSPLSLECTVEGTSNPNLYWYRQAAGRGLQLLFYSVGIGQISSEVPQNLSASRPQDRQFILSSKKLLLSDSGFYLCAWGAGLAYEQYFGPGTRLTVT.

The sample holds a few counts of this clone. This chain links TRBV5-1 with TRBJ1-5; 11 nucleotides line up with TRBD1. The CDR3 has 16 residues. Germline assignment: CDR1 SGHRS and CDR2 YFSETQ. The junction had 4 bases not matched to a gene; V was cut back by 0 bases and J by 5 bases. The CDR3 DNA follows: TGCGCCAGCAGCTTGGGTGGGACAGGGGGTTATCAGCCCCAGCATTTT. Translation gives CASSLGGTGGYQPQHF.

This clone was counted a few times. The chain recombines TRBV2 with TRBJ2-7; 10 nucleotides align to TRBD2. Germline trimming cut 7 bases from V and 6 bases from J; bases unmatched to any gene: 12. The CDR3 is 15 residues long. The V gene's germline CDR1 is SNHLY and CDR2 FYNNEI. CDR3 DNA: TGTGCCAGCACCTACTACAGCGGGAGGGGAACCGAGCAGTACTTC. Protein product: CASTYYSGRGTEQYF. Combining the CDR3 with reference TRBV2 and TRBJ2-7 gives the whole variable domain EPEVTQTPSHQVTQMGQEVILRCVPISNHLYFYWYRQILGQKVEFLVSFYNNEISEKSEIFDDQFSVERPDGSNFTLKIRSTKLEDSAMYFCASTYYSGRGTEQYFGPGTRLTVT.

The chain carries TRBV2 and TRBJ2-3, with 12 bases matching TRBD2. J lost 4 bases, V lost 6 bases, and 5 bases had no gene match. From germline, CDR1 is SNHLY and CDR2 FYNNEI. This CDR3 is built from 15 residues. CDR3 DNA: TGTGCCAGCAGATCGACTAGCGGGAGTGCAGATACGCAGTATTTT. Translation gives CASRSTSGSADTQYF.

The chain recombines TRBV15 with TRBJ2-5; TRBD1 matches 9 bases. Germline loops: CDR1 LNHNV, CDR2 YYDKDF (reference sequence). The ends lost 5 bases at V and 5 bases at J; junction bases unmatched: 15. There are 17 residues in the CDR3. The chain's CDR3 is CATSRKRITGGRETQYF. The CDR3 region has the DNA TGTGCCACCAGCCGAAAGCGAATAACAGGGGGCAGGGAGACCCAGTACTTC.

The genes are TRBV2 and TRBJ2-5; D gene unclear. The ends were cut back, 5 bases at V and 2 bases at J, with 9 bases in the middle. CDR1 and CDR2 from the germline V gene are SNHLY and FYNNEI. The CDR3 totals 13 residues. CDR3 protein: CASSLSGQETQYF. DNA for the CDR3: TGTGCCAGCAGTTTGTCAGGACAAGAGACCCAGTACTTC.

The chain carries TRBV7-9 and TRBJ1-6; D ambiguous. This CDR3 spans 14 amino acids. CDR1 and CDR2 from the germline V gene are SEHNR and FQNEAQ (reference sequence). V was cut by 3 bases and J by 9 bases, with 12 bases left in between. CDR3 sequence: CASSLGHGGSPLHF. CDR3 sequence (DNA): TGTGCCAGCAGCTTGGGTCATGGCGGTTCACCCCTCCACTTT. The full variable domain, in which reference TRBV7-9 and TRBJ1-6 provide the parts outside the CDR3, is DTGVSQNPRHKITKRGQNVTFRCDPISEHNRLYWYRQTLGQGPEFLTYFQNEAQLEKSRLLSDRFSAERPKGSFSTLEIQRTEQGDSAMYLCASSLGHGGSPLHFGNGTRLTVT.

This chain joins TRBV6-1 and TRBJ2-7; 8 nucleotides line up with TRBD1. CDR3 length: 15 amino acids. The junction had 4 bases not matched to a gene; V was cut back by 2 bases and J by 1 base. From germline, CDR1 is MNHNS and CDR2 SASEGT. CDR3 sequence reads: CASSEPDRVSYEQYF. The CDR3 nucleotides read TGTGCCAGCAGTGAACCGGACAGGGTTTCCTACGAGCAGTACTTC.

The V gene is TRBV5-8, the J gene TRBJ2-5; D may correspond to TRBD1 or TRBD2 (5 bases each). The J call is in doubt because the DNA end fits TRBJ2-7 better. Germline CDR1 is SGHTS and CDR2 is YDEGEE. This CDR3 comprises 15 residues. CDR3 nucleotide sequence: TGTGCCAGCAGCATACGGGACCACGCCACTAGCGAGCAGTACTTC. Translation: CASSIRDHATSEQYF.

CDR3 DNA sequence: TGTGCCAGCAGTTTGTCCGACACCGGGGAGCTGTTTTTT. Protein: CASSLSDTGELFF. The rearrangement links TRBV28 to TRBJ2-2; no definite D call. Germline V gene data show CDR1 as MDHEN and CDR2 as SYDVKM. V was pared by 3 bases and J by 3 bases, with 5 bases between. The CDR3 has 13 residues.

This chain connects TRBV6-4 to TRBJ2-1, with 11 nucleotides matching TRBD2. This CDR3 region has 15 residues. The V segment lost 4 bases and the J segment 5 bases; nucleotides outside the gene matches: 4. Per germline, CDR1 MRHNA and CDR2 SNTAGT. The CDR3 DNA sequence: TGTGCCAGCAGTGCGGGGACTAGCGGAAACAATGAGCAGTTCTTC. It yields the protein CASSAGTSGNNEQFF.

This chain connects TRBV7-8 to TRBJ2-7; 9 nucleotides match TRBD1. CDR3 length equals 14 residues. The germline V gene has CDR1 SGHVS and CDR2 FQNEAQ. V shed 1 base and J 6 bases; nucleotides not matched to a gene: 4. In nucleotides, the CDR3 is TGTGCCAGCAGCTTAGTAGGGACAGGGAGCGAGCAGTACTTC. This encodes CASSLVGTGSEQYF.

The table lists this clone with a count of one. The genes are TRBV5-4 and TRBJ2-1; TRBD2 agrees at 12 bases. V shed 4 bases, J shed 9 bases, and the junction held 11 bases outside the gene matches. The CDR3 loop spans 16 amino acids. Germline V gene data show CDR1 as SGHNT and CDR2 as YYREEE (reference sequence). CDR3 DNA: TGTGCCAGCAGCCTGGCACTAGCGGGAGGCAGTGTTGAGCAGTTCTTC. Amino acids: CASSLALAGGSVEQFF.

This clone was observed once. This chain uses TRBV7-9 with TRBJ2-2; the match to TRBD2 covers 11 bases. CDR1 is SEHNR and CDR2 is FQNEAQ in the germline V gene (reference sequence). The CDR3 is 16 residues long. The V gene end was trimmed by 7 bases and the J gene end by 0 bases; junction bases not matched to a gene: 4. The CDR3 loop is CASILSGRANTGELFF. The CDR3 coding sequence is TGTGCCAGCATCCTTAGCGGGAGGGCGAACACCGGGGAGCTGTTTTTT.

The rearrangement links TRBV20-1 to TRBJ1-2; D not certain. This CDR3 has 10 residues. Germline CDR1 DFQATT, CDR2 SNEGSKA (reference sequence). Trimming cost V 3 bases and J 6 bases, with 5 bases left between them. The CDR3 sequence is CSASGDGYTF. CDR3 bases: TGCAGTGCTAGCGGGGATGGCTACACCTTC.

CDR3 sequence reads: CASSKTGGRGETQYF. The CDR3 DNA sequence: TGTGCCAGCAGCAAAACAGGGGGCCGTGGAGAGACCCAGTACTTC. This rearrangement joins TRBV21-1 to TRBJ2-5; the table's D call, TRBD1, has no DNA check behind it. TRBV21-1 is designated a pseudogene. The CDR3 is 15 amino acids.

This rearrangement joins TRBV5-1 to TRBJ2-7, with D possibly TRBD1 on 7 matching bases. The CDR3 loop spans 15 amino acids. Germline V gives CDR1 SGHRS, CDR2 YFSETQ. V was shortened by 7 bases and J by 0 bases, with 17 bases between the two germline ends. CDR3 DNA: TGCGCCAGCGGAGGGTCGGGGACAGACTCCTACGAGCAGTACTTC. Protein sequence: CASGGSGTDSYEQYF.

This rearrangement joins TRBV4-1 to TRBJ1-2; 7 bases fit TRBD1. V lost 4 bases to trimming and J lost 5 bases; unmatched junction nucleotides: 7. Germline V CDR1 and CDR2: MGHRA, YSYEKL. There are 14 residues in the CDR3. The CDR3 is CASSPTRQGYGYTF. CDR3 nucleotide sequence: TGCGCCAGCAGCCCTACCCGACAGGGTTATGGCTACACCTTC.

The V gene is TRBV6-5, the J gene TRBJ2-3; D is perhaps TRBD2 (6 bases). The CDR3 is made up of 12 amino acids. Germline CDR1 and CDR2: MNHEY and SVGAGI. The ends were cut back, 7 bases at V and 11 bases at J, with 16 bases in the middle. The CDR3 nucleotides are TGTGCCAGCACAGCGATCGGGAGCCTGCAGTATTTT. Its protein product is CASTAIGSLQYF.

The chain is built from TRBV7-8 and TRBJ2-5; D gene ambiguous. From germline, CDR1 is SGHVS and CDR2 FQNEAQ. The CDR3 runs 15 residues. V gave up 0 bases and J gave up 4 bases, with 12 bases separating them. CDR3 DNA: TGTGCCAGCAGCTTAGCGAACAGCCTTTCAGAGACCCAGTACTTC. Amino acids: CASSLANSLSETQYF.

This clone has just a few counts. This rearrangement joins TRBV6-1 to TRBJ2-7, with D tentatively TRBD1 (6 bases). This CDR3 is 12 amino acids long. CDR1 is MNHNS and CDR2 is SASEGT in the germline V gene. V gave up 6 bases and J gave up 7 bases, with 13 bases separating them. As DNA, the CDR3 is TGTGCCAGCAGCTCAGGGGTCGGGGAGCAGTACTTC. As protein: CASSSGVGEQYF.

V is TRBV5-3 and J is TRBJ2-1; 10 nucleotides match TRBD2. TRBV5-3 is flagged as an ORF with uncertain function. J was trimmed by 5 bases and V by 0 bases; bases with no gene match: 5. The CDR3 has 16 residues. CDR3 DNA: TGTGCCAGAAGCTTGGCTTCGCTAGCGGGAGACAATGAGCAGTTCTTC. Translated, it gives CARSLASLAGDNEQFF.

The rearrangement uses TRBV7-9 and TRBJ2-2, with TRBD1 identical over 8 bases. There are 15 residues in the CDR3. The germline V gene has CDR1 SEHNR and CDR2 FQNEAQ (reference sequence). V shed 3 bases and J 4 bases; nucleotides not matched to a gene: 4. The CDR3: CASSFQGAGTGELFF. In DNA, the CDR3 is TGTGCCAGCAGCTTTCAGGGGGCGGGCACCGGGGAGCTGTTTTTT.